These 29 T cell receptor beta chains share one sample of origin, sequenced in a study of post-analysis software for immune sequencing data. These receptors' antigens are unknown. Study-level points and caveats: TRBV segments more frequent in patients than in controls numbered five and included TRBV5-6, TRBV5-1 and TRBV20-1.

Unique molecular identifiers were present in the TCR beta cDNA libraries. TCRdb reprocessed the PCR reads via MiXCR and lists one record per CDR3 protein. The data hold about 820,000 distinct CDR3 sequences, with under 70% observed a single time. The sample was blood. These receptors were taken from a girl aged 10-17 years with multiple sclerosis.

The chain links TRBV5-6 to TRBJ1-2; D ambiguous. Trimming pared 1 base from V and 7 bases from J, leaving 8 bases between. The length of the CDR3 is 12 residues. The germline gives CDR1 SGHDT, CDR2 YYEEEE. The CDR3 here is CASSLSLSGYTF. CDR3 DNA: TGTGCCAGCAGCTTGTCCCTCTCTGGCTACACCTTC.

This chain links TRBV29-1 with TRBJ1-1; no firm D call. The CDR3 has 11 amino acids. Germline V gene data show CDR1 as SQVTM and CDR2 as ANQGSEA. Trimming cost V 5 bases and J 4 bases, with 8 bases left between them. In DNA, the CDR3 is TGCAGCGTTCCCACCGTCACTGAAGCTTTCTTT. Its translation: CSVPTVTEAFF. Combining the CDR3 with reference TRBV29-1 and TRBJ1-1 gives the whole variable domain SAVISQKPSRDICQRGTSLTIQCQVDSQVTMMFWYRQQPGQSLTLIATANQGSEATYESGFVIDKFPISRPNLTFSTLTVSNMSPEDSSIYLCSVPTVTEAFFGQGTRLTVV.

V is TRBV4-1 and J is TRBJ2-5; 11 bases are a match to TRBD1. The CDR3 spans 15 residues. CDR1 and CDR2 (germline): MGHRA, YSYEKL. Losses at the gene ends were 3 bases for V and 4 bases for J; bases not matched to a gene: 4. The CDR3 loop reads CASSQGTGGGETQYF. DNA for the CDR3: TGCGCCAGCAGCCAGGGGACAGGGGGAGGAGAGACCCAGTACTTC.

This clonotype was observed a few times. The chain is built from TRBV29-1 and TRBJ1-1, with TRBD1 matching over 11 bases. The V gene's germline CDR1 is SQVTM and CDR2 ANQGSEA. Trimming took 7 bases from V and 5 from J; bases not matched to a gene: 0. The CDR3 has 11 amino acids. The CDR3 DNA follows: TGCAGCGGGGACAGGGGGACTGAAGCTTTCTTT. This encodes CSGDRGTEAFF.

The chain carries TRBV5-1 and TRBJ2-1; tentative D call: TRBD2 (8 bases). Germline CDR1 SGHRS, CDR2 YFSETQ. The ends were cut back, 2 bases at V and 3 bases at J, with 15 bases in the middle. The CDR3 covers 16 residues. The chain's CDR3 is CASSFGGGQIYNEQFF. The CDR3 DNA reads TGCGCCAGCAGCTTCGGGGGGGGACAGATCTACAATGAGCAGTTCTTC.

This clonotype was found a few times. This chain uses TRBV7-2 with TRBJ2-4, with 10 bases that match TRBD2. TRBJ2-7 matches the DNA end more closely, so the J call is doubtful. CDR3 length equals 15 residues. Germline V gene data show CDR1 as SGHTA and CDR2 as FQGNSA. The CDR3 reads CASSLALAGTYEQYF. The CDR3 nucleotides are TGTGCCAGCAGCTTAGCACTAGCGGGGACCTACGAGCAGTACTTC.

The V call is TRBV7-8, the J call TRBJ2-2; D is unclear. The length of the CDR3 is 18 residues. The V end lost 1 base, the J end lost 0 bases, and 15 bases lay between the germline ends. The germline V gene encodes CDR1 SGHVS and CDR2 FQNEAQ. The chain's CDR3 is CASSLGRPNPSNTGELFF. CDR3 in DNA: TGTGCCAGCAGCTTAGGCCGTCCTAACCCATCGAACACCGGGGAGCTGTTTTTT.

This clonotype was counted a single time. This chain joins TRBV5-1 and TRBJ1-2; D may be TRBD1 (5 bases). Per germline, CDR1 SGHRS and CDR2 YFSETQ. V lost 0 bases to trimming and J lost 3 bases, with 15 bases between them. CDR3 size: 16 residues. CDR3 nucleotide sequence: TGCGCCAGCAGCTTGGTGCAGGGAGGGGATCACTATGGCTACACCTTC. Protein sequence: CASSLVQGGDHYGYTF.

This chain's CDR3 is CASCCPGVDTEAFF. The DNA of the CDR3 is TGTGCCAGCTGCTGTCCAGGGGTGGACACTGAAGCTTTCTTT. This chain connects TRBV12-3 or TRBV12-4 to TRBJ1-1; possible D gene TRBD1, 6 bases. Trimming removed 8 bases at V and 3 bases at J, with 16 bases between. The CDR3 sequence is 14 residues long.

The table lists this clonotype with a few counts. V usage is TRBV12-3 or TRBV12-4 and J usage is TRBJ1-2, with 10 positions matching TRBD1. The CDR3 loop spans 15 amino acids. V lost 4 bases, J lost 2 bases, and 4 bases stayed unmatched. The CDR3 sequence: CASSYGTGVNYGYTF. Here the CDR3 DNA reads TGTGCCAGCAGTTATGGGACAGGGGTCAACTATGGCTACACCTTC.

This clonotype occurred a few times. An end of the junction does not agree with germline; a read error may underlie this. The V call is TRBV7-2, the J call TRBJ2-5; either TRBD1 or TRBD2 may fit D (5 bases each). Germline CDR1 is SGHTA and CDR2 is FQGNSA. The CDR3 has 12 residues. DNA of the CDR3: TGTGCCAGCAGCCGCTTCTCCGGGACCCTGTACTTC. Its translation is CASSRFSGTLYF.

The chain employs TRBV7-8 and TRBJ2-5, with D uncertain. The CDR3 is 14 amino acids. The germline V gene has CDR1 SGHVS and CDR2 FQNEAQ. Trimming took 8 bases from V and 1 from J, leaving 14 bases between them. The CDR3 DNA sequence: TGTGCCAGCGGCCAACGACATCGCCAAGAGACCCAGTACTTC. Amino acids: CASGQRHRQETQYF.

The J gene is TRBJ1-2, the V gene TRBV3-1; D is perhaps TRBD1 (5 bases). Germline V gene data show CDR1 as LGHDT and CDR2 as YNNKEL (reference sequence). V was pared by 8 bases and J by 6 bases, with 19 bases between. CDR3 length: 14 amino acids. The CDR3 is CASGGEGRKDGYTF. CDR3 bases: TGTGCCAGCGGGGGAGAGGGGCGTAAGGATGGCTACACCTTC. Full variable domain (remainder filled in from reference TRBV3-1 and TRBJ1-2): DTAVSQTPKYLVTQMGNDKSIKCEQNLGHDTMYWYKQDSKKFLKIMFSYNNKELIINETVPNRFSPKSPDKAHLNLHINSLELGDSAVYFCASGGEGRKDGYTFGSGTRLTVV.

The CDR3 coding sequence is TGCAGTGCTAGCCCCCTAGCGGGGGGCTACGAGCAGTACTTC. This translates into CSASPLAGGYEQYF. The genes are TRBV20-1 and TRBJ2-7, with 11 bases lining up with TRBD2. Germline V CDR1 and CDR2: DFQATT, SNEGSKA (reference sequence). The CDR3 has 14 amino acids. With V trimmed by 3 bases and J by 3 bases, 4 bases remained unmatched.

The chain is built from TRBV6-5 and TRBJ2-3; 9 bases fit TRBD1. V was clipped by 5 bases and J by 6 bases; unmatched bases: 6. Per germline, CDR1 MNHEY and CDR2 SVGAGI. This CDR3 contains 14 residues. The CDR3 DNA sequence: TGTGCCAGCAGTCCCCGGGACAGGGAGGATACGCAGTATTTT. Translation gives CASSPRDREDTQYF.

The chain uses TRBV7-9 and TRBJ2-1; D is undetermined. The CDR3 is 13 amino acids. The ends were cut back, 7 bases at V and 6 bases at J, with 13 bases in the middle. Germline V gene lookup returns CDR1 SEHNR and CDR2 FQNEAQ (reference sequence). This CDR3 is CASTFYSVNEQFF. In DNA form, the CDR3 reads TGTGCCAGCACCTTTTACAGCGTCAATGAGCAGTTCTTC.

This chain joins TRBV7-3 and TRBJ2-1; 12 nucleotides line up with TRBD2. CDR3 length: 17 residues. J gave up 6 bases and V 4 bases, and 10 bases lay outside the gene matches. Per germline, CDR1 SGHTA and CDR2 FQGTGA. The CDR3 bases are TGTGCCAGCAGCTCCGGACTAGCGGGATCGGTGGGCAATGAGCAGTTCTTC. Encoded protein: CASSSGLAGSVGNEQFF.

This chain joins TRBV4-1 and TRBJ2-7; D gene ambiguous. Trimming stripped 0 bases from V and 2 bases from J, with 11 bases between. This CDR3 comprises 15 residues. The V gene's germline CDR1 is MGHRA and CDR2 YSYEKL. In DNA, the CDR3 is TGCGCCAGCAGCCAAGATCAGCTAGGCCCCTACGAGCAGTACTTC. Its protein is CASSQDQLGPYEQYF.

Here the CDR3 reads CASSLAGSPNTDTQYF. In DNA, the CDR3 is TGTGCCAGCAGCTTAGCGGGGTCACCTAACACAGATACGCAGTATTTT. The chain combines TRBV7-9 with TRBJ2-3; D ambiguous. Trimming stripped 0 bases from V and 2 bases from J, with 12 bases between. From germline, CDR1 is SEHNR and CDR2 FQNEAQ (reference sequence). The CDR3 extends over 16 amino acids. Using reference TRBV7-9 and TRBJ2-3 for the parts outside the CDR3, the full variable domain is DTGVSQNPRHKITKRGQNVTFRCDPISEHNRLYWYRQTLGQGPEFLTYFQNEAQLEKSRLLSDRFSAERPKGSFSTLEIQRTEQGDSAMYLCASSLAGSPNTDTQYFGPGTRLTVL.

This clonotype came up once. This chain connects TRBV15 to TRBJ2-1; 7 nucleotides agree with TRBD1. The V gene's germline CDR1 is LNHNV and CDR2 YYDKDF (reference sequence). The junction had 5 bases not matched to a gene; V was cut back by 3 bases and J by 6 bases. There are 14 residues in the CDR3. CDR3 bases: TGTGCCACCAGCAGTGAACAGGGGATCAATGAGCAGTTCTTC. Translating it yields CATSSEQGINEQFF.

The gene calls are TRBV29-1 and TRBJ1-2; the D gene is possibly TRBD1 (6 bases). Germline assignment: CDR1 SQVTM and CDR2 ANQGSEA. The CDR3 length is 15 residues. Trimming took off 7 bases at V and 4 bases at J, with 22 bases between the two ends. Here the CDR3 reads CSGYLTGGEGYGYTF. In DNA form, the CDR3 reads TGCAGCGGTTACTTGACAGGAGGGGAGGGCTATGGCTACACCTTC.

This clonotype showed up just a few times. The chain has TRBV20-1 and TRBJ2-7, with no clear D. The V gene's germline CDR1 is DFQATT and CDR2 SNEGSKA (reference sequence). V lost 6 bases to trimming and J lost 3 bases, with 6 bases between them. CDR3 length: 10 amino acids. The CDR3 bases are TGCAGTGCGTCGTTCTACGAGCAGTACTTC. It yields the protein CSASFYEQYF.

The chain employs TRBV3-1 and TRBJ2-4, with TRBD2 as a possible D gene (6 bases). The V gene's germline CDR1 is LGHDT and CDR2 YNNKEL (reference sequence). CDR3 size: 16 residues. Trimming shortened V by 4 bases and J by 6 bases, and 19 bases separated the two germline ends. CDR3: CASSLGLGLEGNIQYF. CDR3 sequence (DNA): TGTGCCAGCAGCCTGGGCCTGGGACTTGAGGGAAACATTCAGTACTTC. Drawing the rest from reference TRBV3-1 and TRBJ2-4, the complete variable domain is DTAVSQTPKYLVTQMGNDKSIKCEQNLGHDTMYWYKQDSKKFLKIMFSYNNKELIINETVPNRFSPKSPDKAHLNLHINSLELGDSAVYFCASSLGLGLEGNIQYFGAGTRLSVL.

This chain uses TRBV2 with TRBJ2-1, with 8 bases identical to TRBD2. Germline CDR1 is SNHLY and CDR2 is FYNNEI. CDR3 length: 17 residues. Unmatched junction bases numbered 14, after V lost 1 base and J lost 9 bases. The CDR3 loop reads CASSEEGGRRGVTEQFF. The DNA for the CDR3 is TGTGCCAGCAGTGAAGAAGGAGGGCGGCGGGGGGTCACTGAGCAGTTCTTC.

J is TRBJ2-5 and V is TRBV7-9, with TRBD2 identical over 7 bases. Trimming at V came to 6 bases and at J to 11 bases, leaving 18 bases not matched to a gene. The length of the CDR3 is 15 residues. The germline CDR1 and CDR2 sequences are SEHNR and FQNEAQ (reference sequence). CDR3 DNA: TGTGCCAGCAGGCCGTCCAACCGGACTAGTGGGGAGCAGTACTTC. As protein: CASRPSNRTSGEQYF. The variable domain in full, completed from reference TRBV7-9 and TRBJ2-5, reads DTGVSQNPRHKITKRGQNVTFRCDPISEHNRLYWYRQTLGQGPEFLTYFQNEAQLEKSRLLSDRFSAERPKGSFSTLEIQRTEQGDSAMYLCASRPSNRTSGEQYFGPGTRLLVL.

The CDR3 spells CAISDILNKTGELFF. In nucleotides, the CDR3 is TGTGCCATCAGTGACATACTAAACAAGACCGGGGAGCTGTTTTTT. The chain carries TRBV10-3 and TRBJ2-2; D is unresolved. CDR3 size: 15 residues. The V end was cut by 3 bases, the J end by 5 bases, with 13 bases between. Germline assignment: CDR1 ENHRY and CDR2 SYGVKD.

This clonotype has just a few counts. The rearrangement joins TRBV29-1 to TRBJ2-2; TRBD2 is a possible D gene (6 bases). The CDR3 length is 13 residues. Germline V lookup: CDR1 SQVTM, CDR2 ANQGSEA. The CDR3 sequence: CSGGLTHAGELFF. In nucleotides, the CDR3 is TGCAGTGGGGGGTTGACCCACGCCGGGGAGCTGTTTTTT.

The rearrangement uses TRBV29-1 and TRBJ1-1; tentative D call: TRBD1 (5 bases). Germline V gene sequence: CDR1 SQVTM, CDR2 ANQGSEA. This CDR3 contains 12 residues. V lost 4 bases and J 4 bases, leaving 10 bases between the germline ends. CDR3 nucleotide sequence: TGCAGCGTTGTTCAGGGAACCACTGAAGCTTTCTTT. The encoded protein is CSVVQGTTEAFF. Based on the CDR3 plus reference TRBV29-1 and TRBJ1-1, the full variable domain is SAVISQKPSRDICQRGTSLTIQCQVDSQVTMMFWYRQQPGQSLTLIATANQGSEATYESGFVIDKFPISRPNLTFSTLTVSNMSPEDSSIYLCSVVQGTTEAFFGQGTRLTVV.

The chain carries TRBV6-2 or TRBV6-3 and TRBJ1-5; 7 nucleotides align to TRBD1. Germline CDR1 is MNHEY and CDR2 is SVGEGT. V shed 6 bases and J 4 bases; nucleotides not matched to a gene: 3. The CDR3 covers 13 residues. The CDR3 reads CASRDRENQPQHF. Written as DNA, the CDR3 is TGTGCCAGCAGAGACAGGGAAAATCAGCCCCAGCATTTT.